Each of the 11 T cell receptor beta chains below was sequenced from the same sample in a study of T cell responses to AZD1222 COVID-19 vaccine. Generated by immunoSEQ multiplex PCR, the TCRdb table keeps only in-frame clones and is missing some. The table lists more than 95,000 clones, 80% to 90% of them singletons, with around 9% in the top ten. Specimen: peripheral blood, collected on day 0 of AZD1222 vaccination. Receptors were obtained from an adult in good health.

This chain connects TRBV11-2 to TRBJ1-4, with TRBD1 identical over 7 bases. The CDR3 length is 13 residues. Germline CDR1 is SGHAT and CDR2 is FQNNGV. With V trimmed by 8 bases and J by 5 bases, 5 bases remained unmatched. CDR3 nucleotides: TGTGCCAGCCATCGGGACAGAAATGAAAAACTGTTTTTT. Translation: CASHRDRNEKLFF.

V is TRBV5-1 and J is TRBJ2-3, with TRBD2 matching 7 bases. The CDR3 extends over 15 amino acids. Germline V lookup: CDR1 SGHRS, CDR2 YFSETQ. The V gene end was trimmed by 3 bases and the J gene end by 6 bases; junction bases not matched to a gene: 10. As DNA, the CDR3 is TGCGCCAGCAGCTGGCTCGGGGGGAGATGGGATACGCAGTATTTT. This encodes CASSWLGGRWDTQYF.

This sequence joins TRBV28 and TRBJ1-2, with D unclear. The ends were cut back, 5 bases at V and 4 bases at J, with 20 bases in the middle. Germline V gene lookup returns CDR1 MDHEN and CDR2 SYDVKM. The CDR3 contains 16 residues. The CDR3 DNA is TGTGCCAGCAGTCCCTCGGGGAGAGGGCCGGGCTATGGCTACACCTTC. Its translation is CASSPSGRGPGYGYTF.

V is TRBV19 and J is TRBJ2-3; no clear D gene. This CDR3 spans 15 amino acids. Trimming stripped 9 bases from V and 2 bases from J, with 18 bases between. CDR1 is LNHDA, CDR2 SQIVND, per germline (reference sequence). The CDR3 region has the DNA TGTGCCAGCAAGGACCTTTCCCTGCACACAGATACGCAGTATTTT. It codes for CASKDLSLHTDTQYF. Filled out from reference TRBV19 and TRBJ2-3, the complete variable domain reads DGGITQSPKYLFRKEGQNVTLSCEQNLNHDAMYWYRQDPGQGLRLIYYSQIVNDFQKGDIAEGYSVSREKKESFPLTVTSAQKNPTAFYLCASKDLSLHTDTQYFGPGTRLTVL.

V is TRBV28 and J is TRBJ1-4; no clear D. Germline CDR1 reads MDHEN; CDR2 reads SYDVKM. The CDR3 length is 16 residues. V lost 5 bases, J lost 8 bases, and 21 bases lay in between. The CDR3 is CASSPSPTSSREKLFF. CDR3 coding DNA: TGTGCCAGCAGTCCCAGTCCGACATCTTCGCGGGAAAAACTGTTTTTT.

CDR3 sequence reads: CASSYALLQATRLFF. The CDR3 DNA is TGTGCCAGCAGCTACGCGTTGTTACAGGCCACCCGTCTGTTTTTT. The J gene is TRBJ1-4, the V gene TRBV28; a weak D match, TRBD1 (5 bases). This CDR3 region has 15 residues. V shed 6 bases and J shed 14 bases, with 25 bases lying between them. Looked up from germline, CDR1 is MDHEN and CDR2 is SYDVKM.

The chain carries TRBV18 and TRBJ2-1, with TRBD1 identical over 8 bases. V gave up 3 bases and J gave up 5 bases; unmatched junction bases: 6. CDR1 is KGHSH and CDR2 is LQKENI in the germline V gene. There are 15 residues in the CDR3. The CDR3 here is CASSPPGQVNNEQFF. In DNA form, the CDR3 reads TGTGCCAGCTCACCCCCGGGACAGGTTAACAATGAGCAGTTCTTC.

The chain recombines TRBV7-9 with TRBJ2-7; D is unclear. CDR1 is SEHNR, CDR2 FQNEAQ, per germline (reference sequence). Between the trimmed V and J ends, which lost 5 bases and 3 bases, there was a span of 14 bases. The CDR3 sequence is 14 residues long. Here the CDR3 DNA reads TGTGCCAGCAGCCTATACAACGATTTCTACGAGCAGTACTTC. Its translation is CASSLYNDFYEQYF. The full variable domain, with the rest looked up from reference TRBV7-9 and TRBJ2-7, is DTGVSQNPRHKITKRGQNVTFRCDPISEHNRLYWYRQTLGQGPEFLTYFQNEAQLEKSRLLSDRFSAERPKGSFSTLEIQRTEQGDSAMYLCASSLYNDFYEQYFGPGTRLTVT.

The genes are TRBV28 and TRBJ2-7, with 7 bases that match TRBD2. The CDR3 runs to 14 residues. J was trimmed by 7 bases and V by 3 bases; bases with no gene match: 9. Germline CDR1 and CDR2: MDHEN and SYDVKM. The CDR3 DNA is TGTGCCAGCAGTTTTGGGGCGGGAGTATTGGAGCAGTACTTC. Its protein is CASSFGAGVLEQYF.

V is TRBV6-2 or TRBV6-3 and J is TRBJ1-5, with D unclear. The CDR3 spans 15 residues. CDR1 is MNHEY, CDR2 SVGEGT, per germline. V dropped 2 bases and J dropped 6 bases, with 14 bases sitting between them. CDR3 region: CASSYPQGSPQPQHF. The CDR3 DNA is TGTGCCAGCAGTTACCCCCAAGGCAGCCCTCAGCCCCAGCATTTT.

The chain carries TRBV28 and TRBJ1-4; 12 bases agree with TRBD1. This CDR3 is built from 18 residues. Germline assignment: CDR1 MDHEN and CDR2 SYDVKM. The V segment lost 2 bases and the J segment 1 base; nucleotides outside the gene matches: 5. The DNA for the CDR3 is TGTGCCAGCAGTTTAGAGGGACAGGGGGCCCAAACTAATGAAAAACTGTTTTTT. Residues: CASSLEGQGAQTNEKLFF.